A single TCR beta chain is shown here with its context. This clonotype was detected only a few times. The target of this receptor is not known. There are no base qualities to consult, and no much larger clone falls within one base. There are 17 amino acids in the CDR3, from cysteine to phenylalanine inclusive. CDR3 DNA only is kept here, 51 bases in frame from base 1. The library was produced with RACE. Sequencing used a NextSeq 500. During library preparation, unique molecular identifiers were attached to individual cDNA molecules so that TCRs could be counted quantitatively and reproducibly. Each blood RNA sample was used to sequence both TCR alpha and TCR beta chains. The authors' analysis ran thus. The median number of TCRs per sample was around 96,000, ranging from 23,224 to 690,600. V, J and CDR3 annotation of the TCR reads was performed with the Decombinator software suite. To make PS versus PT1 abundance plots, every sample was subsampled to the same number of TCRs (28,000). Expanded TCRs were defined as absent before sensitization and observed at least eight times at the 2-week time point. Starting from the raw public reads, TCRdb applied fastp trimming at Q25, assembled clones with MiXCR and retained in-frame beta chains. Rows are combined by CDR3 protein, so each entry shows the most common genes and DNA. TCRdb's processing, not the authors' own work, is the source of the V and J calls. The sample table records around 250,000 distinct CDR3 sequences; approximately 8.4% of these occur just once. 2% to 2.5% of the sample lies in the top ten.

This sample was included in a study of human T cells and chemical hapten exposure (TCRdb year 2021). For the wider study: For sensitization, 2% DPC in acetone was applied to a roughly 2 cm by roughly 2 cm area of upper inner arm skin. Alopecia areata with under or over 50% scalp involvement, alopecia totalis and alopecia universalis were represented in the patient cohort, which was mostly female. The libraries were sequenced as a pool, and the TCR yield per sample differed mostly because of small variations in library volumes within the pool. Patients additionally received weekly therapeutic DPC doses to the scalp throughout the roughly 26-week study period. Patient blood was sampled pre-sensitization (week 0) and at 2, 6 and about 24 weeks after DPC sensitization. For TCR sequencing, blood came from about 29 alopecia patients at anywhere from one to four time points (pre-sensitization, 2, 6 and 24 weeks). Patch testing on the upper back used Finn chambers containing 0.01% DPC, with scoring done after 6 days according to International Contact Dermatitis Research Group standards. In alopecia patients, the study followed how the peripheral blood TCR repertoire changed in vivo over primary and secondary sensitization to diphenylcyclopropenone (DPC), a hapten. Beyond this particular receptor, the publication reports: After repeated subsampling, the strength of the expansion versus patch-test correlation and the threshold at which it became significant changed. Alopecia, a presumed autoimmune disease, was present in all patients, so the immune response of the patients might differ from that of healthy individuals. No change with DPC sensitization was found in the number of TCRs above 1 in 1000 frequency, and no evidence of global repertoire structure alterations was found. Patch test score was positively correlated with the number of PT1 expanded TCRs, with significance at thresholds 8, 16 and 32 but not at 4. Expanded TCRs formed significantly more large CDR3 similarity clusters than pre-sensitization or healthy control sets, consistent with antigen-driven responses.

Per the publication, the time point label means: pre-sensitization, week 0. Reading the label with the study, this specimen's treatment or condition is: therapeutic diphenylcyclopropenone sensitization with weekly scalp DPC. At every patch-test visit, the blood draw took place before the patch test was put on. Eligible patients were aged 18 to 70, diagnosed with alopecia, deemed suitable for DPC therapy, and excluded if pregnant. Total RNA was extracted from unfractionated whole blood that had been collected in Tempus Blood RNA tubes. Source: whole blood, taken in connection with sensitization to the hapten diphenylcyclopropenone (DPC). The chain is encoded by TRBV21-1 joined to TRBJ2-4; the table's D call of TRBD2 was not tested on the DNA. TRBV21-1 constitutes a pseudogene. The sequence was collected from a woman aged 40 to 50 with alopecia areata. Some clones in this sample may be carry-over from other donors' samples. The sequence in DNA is TGTGCCAGCAGCGCCCGACCCTCGCTAATAGCCAAAAACATTCAGTACTTC. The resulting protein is CASSARPSLIAKNIQYF.